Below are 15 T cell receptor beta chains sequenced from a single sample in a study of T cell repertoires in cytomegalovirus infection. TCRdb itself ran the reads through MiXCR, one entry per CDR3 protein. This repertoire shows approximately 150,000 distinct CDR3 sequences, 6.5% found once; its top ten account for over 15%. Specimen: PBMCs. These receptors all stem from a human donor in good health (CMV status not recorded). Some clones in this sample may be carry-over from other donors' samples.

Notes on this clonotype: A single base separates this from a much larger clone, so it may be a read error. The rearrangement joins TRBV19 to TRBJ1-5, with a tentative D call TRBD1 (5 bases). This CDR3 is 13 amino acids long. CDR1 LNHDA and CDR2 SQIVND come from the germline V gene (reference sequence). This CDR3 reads CASSTGTYHPQHF. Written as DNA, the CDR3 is TGTGCCAGTAGTACCGGGACCTATCATCCCCAGCATTTT.

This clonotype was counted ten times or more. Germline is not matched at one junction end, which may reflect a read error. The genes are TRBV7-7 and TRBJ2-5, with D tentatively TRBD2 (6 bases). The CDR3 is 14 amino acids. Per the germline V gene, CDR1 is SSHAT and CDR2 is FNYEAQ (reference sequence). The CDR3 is CASSLRGGEETQYF. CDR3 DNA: TGTGCTAGCAGCTTACGGGGCGGGGAAGAGACCCAGTACTTC.

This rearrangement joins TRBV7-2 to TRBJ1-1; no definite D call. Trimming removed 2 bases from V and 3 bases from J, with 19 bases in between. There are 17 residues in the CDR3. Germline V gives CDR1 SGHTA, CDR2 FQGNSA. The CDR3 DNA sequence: TGTGCCAGCAGCTTATGGCGAGCGGGAACAAAGCACACTGAAGCTTTCTTT. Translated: CASSLWRAGTKHTEAFF.

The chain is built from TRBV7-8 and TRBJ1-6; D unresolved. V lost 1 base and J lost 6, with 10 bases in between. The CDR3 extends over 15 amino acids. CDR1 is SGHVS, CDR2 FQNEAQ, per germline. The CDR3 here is CASSLGAGSNSPLHF. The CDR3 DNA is TGTGCCAGCAGCTTAGGGGCAGGATCTAATTCACCCCTCCACTTT.

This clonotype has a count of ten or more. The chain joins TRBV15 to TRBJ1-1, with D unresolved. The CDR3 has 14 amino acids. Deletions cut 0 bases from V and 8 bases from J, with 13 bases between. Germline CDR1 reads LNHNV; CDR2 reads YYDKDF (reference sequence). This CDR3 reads CATSRDPGGEEAFF. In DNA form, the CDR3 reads TGTGCCACCAGCAGAGATCCGGGTGGGGAGGAAGCTTTCTTT.

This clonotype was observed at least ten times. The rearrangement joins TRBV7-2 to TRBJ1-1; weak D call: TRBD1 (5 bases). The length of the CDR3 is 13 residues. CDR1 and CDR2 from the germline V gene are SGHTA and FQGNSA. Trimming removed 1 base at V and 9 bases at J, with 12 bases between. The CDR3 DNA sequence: TGTGCCAGCAGCTTAGGGGCACGGACAAAAGCTTTCTTT. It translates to CASSLGARTKAFF.

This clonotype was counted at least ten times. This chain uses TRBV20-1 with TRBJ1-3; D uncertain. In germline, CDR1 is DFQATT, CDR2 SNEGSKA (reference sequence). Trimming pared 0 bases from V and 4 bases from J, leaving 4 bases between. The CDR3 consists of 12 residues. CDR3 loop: CSARDDGNTIYF. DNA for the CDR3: TGCAGTGCTAGAGACGACGGAAACACCATATATTTT.

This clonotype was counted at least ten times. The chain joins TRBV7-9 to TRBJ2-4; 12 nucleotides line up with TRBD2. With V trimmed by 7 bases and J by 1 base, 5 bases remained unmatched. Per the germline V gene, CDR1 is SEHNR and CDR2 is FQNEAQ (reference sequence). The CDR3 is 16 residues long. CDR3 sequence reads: CASKRLAGVAKNIQYF. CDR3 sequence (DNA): TGTGCCAGCAAGCGACTAGCGGGGGTGGCCAAAAACATTCAGTACTTC.

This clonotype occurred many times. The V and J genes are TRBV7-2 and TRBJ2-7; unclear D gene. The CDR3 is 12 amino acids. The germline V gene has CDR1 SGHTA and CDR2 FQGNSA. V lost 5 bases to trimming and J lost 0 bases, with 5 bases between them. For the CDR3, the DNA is TGTGCCAGCAGCCAGAGCTCCTACGAGCAGTACTTC. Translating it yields CASSQSSYEQYF.

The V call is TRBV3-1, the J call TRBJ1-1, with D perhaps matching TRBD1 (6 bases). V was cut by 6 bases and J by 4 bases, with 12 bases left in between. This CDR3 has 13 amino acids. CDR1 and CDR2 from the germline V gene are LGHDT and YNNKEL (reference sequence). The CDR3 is CASSRGGGTEAFF. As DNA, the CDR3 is TGTGCCAGCAGTAGGGGAGGGGGCACTGAAGCTTTCTTT.

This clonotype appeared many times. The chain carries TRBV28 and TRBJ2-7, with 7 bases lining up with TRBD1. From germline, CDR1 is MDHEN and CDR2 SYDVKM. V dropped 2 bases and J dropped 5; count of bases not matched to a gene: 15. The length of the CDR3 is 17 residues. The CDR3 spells CASSLKGTKNRGDEQYF. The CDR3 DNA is TGTGCCAGCAGTTTAAAGGGTACGAAGAACAGGGGCGACGAGCAGTACTTC. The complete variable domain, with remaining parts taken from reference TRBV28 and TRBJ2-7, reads DVKVTQSSRYLVKRTGEKVFLECVQDMDHENMFWYRQDPGLGLRLIYFSYDVKMKEKGDIPEGYSVSREKKERFSLILESASTNQTSMYLCASSLKGTKNRGDEQYFGPGTRLTVT.

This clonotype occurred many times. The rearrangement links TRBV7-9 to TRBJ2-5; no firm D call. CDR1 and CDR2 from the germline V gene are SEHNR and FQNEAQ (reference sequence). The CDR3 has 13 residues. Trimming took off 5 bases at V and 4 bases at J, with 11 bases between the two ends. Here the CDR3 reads CASSPRARETQYF. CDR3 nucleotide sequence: TGTGCCAGCAGCCCCCGGGCCAGAGAGACCCAGTACTTC. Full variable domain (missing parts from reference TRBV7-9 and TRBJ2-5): DTGVSQNPRHKITKRGQNVTFRCDPISEHNRLYWYRQTLGQGPEFLTYFQNEAQLEKSRLLSDRFSAERPKGSFSTLEIQRTEQGDSAMYLCASSPRARETQYFGPGTRLLVL.

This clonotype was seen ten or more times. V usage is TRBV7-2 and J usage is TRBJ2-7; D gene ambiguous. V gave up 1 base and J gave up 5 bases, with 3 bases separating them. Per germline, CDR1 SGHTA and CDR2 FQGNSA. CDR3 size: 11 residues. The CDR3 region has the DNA TGTGCCAGCAGCTTAGACGACGAGCAGTACTTC. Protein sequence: CASSLDDEQYF.

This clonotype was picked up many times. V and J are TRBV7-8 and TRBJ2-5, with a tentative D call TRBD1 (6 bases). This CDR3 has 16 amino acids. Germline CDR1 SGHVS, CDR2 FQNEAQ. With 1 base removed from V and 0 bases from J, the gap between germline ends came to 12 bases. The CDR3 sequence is CASSLVVGADQETQYF. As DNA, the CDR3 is TGTGCCAGCAGCTTAGTCGTGGGGGCAGACCAAGAGACCCAGTACTTC.

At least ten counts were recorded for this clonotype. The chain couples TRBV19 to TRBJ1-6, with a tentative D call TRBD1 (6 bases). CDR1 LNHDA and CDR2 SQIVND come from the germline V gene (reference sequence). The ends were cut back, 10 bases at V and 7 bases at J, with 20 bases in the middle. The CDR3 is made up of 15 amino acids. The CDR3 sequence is CATQQGRRQNSPLHF. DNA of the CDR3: TGTGCCACCCAACAGGGAAGGAGACAGAATTCACCCCTCCACTTT.